The following is a T cell receptor (beta chain) sequence with its context. Its target is unknown. The source of the sample is a study of T-cell reconstitution after alpha-beta-depleted transplantation in children. General study results and limits: One year after transplant, T-cell counts and diversity came mostly from newly produced T cells. Reports say that about two months after transplant, the alpha-beta T cells came out of several hundred graft clones that had expanded.

Unique molecular identifiers were incorporated into the prepared TCRbeta library. One entry per CDR3 protein results from TCRdb running MiXCR on the PCR reads. The sample carries more than 500,000 distinct CDR3 sequences, around 10% recorded once. Germline CDR1 is SEHNR and CDR2 is FQNEAQ (reference sequence). The V end lost 0 bases, the J end lost 5 bases, and 8 bases lay between the germline ends. CDR3 size: 14 residues. This specimen was PBMCs, mostly from graft donor cells, taken 180 days after TCRalphabeta/CD19-depleted stem cell transplant. This chain connects TRBV7-9 to TRBJ2-1; D not certain. The receptor comes from a female patient aged 2-10 years who had a stem cell transplant for aplastic anemia, so the T cells may come from the graft donor. This CDR3 is CASSLAGSHNEQFF. Written as DNA, the CDR3 is TGTGCCAGCAGCTTAGCCGGGTCCCACAATGAGCAGTTCTTC.